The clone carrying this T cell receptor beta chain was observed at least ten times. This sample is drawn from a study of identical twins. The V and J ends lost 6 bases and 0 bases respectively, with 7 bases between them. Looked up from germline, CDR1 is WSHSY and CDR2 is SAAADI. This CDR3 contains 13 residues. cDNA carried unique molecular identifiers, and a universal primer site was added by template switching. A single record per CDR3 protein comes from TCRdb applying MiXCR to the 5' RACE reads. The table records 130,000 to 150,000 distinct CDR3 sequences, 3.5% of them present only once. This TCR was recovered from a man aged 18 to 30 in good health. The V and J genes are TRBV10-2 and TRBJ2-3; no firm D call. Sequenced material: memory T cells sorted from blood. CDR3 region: CASRRASTDTQYF. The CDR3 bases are TGCGCCAGCAGAAGGGCAAGCACAGATACGCAGTATTTT.